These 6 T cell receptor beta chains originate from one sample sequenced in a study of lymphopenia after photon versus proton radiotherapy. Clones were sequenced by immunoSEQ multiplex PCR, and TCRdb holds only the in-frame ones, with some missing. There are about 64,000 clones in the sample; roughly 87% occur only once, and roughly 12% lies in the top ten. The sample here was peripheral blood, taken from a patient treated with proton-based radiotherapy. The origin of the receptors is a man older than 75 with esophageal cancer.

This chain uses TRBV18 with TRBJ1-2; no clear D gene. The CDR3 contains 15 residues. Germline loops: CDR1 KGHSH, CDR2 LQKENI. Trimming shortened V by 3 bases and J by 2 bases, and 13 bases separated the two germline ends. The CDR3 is CASSPIAGPNYGYTF. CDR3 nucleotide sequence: TGTGCCAGCTCACCCATAGCCGGTCCAAACTATGGCTACACCTTC.

The CDR3 DNA reads TGTGCCAGCAGCCAGGGGGCCCAACCGACTTATGGCTACACCTTC. Encoded protein: CASSQGAQPTYGYTF. The chain is built from TRBV7-2 and TRBJ1-2, with 8 bases aligning to TRBD1. This CDR3 region has 15 residues. Germline values: CDR1 SGHTA, CDR2 FQGNSA. J was trimmed by 5 bases and V by 5 bases; bases with no gene match: 10.

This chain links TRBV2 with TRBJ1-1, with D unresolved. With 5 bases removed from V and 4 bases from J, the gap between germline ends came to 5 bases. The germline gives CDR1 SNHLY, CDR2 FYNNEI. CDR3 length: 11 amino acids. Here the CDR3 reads CASSQGTEAFF. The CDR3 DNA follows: TGTGCCAGCAGTCAAGGCACTGAAGCTTTCTTT.

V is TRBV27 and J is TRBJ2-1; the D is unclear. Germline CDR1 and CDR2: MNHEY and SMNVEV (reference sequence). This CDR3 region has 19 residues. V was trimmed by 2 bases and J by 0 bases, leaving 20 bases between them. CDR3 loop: CASSLREKGFWSSYNEQFF. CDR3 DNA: TGTGCCAGCAGTTTAAGGGAAAAAGGTTTCTGGAGCTCCTACAATGAGCAGTTCTTC.

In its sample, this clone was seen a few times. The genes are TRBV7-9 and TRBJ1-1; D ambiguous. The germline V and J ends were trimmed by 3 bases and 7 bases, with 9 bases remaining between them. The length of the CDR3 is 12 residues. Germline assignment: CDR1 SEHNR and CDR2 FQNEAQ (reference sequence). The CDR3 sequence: CASSLRPDEAFF. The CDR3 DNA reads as TGTGCCAGCAGCTTGCGACCAGATGAAGCTTTCTTT.

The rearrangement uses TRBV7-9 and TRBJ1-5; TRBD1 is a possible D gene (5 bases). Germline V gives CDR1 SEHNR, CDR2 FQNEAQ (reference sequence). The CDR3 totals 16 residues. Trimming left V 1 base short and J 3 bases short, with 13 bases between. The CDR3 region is CASSLGSGQFNQPQHF. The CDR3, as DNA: TGTGCCAGCAGCTTAGGTTCAGGGCAATTCAATCAGCCCCAGCATTTT.